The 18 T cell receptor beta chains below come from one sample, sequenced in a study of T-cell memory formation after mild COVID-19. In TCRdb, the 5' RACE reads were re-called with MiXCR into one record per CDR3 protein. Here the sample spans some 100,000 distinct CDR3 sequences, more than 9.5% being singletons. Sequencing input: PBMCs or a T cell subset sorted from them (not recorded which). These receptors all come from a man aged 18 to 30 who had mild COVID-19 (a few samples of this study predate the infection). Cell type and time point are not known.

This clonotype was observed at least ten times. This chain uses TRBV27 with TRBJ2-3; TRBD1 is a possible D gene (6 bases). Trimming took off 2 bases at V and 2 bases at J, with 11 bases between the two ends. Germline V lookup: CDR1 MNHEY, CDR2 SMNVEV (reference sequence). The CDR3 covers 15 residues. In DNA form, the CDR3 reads TGTGCCAGCAGTTTAACCGGGACACACACAGATACGCAGTATTTT. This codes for CASSLTGTHTDTQYF.

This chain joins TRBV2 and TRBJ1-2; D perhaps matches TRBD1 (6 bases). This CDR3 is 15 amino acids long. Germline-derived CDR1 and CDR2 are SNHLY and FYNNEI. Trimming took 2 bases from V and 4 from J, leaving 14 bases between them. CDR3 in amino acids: CASSERAGEGYGYTF. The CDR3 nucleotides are TGTGCCAGCAGTGAAAGGGCAGGGGAAGGCTATGGCTACACCTTC. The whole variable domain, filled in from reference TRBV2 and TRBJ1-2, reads EPEVTQTPSHQVTQMGQEVILRCVPISNHLYFYWYRQILGQKVEFLVSFYNNEISEKSEIFDDQFSVERPDGSNFTLKIRSTKLEDSAMYFCASSERAGEGYGYTFGSGTRLTVV.

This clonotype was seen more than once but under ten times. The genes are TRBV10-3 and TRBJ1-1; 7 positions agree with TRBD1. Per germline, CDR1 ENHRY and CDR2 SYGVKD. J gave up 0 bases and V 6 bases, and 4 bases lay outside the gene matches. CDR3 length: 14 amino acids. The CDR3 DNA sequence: TGTGCCATCAGCCGGGACAGTCTGAACACTGAAGCTTTCTTT. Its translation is CAISRDSLNTEAFF.

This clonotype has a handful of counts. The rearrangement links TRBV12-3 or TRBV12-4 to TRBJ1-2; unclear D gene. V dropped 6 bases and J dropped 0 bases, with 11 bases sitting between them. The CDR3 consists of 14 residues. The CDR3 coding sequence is TGTGCCAGCAGGCCCGATCTCCCTAACTATGGCTACACCTTC. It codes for CASRPDLPNYGYTF.

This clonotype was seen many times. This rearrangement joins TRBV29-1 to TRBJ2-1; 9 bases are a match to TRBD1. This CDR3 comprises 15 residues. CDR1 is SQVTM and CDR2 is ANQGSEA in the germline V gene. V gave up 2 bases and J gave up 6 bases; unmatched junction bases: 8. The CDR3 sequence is CSVEPTDRGGNEQFF. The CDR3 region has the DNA TGCAGCGTTGAACCAACGGACAGGGGAGGCAATGAGCAGTTCTTC.

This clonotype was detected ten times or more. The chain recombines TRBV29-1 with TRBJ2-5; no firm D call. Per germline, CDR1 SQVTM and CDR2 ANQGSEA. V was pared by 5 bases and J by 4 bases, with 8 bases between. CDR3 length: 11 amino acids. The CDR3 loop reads CSVRAVETQYF. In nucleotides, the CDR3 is TGCAGCGTTCGGGCAGTAGAGACCCAGTACTTC.

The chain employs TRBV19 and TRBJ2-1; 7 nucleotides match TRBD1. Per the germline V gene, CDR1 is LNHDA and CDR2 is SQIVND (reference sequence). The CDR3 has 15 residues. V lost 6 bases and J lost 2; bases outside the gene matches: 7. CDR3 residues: CASRVDRATYNEQFF. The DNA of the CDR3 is TGTGCCAGTAGGGTAGACAGGGCCACCTACAATGAGCAGTTCTTC.

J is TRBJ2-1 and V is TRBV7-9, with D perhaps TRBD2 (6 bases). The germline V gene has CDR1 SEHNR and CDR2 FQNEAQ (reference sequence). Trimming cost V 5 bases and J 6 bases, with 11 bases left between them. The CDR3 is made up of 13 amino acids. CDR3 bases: TGTGCCAGCAGCCCACTAGCTCTCAATGAGCAGTTCTTC. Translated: CASSPLALNEQFF.

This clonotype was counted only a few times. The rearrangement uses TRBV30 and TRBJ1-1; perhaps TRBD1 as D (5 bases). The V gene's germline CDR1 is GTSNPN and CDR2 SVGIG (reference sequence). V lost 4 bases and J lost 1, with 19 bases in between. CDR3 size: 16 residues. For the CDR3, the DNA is TGTGCCTGGAACGGGGGAAGAGCAGACAGGAACACTGAAGCTTTCTTT. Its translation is CAWNGGRADRNTEAFF.

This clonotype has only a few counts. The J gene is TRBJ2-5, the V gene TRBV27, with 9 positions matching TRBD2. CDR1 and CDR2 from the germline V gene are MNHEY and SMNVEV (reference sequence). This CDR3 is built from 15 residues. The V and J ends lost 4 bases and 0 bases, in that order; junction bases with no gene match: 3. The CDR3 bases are TGTGCCAGCAGTTATGCGGGGGGGCACCAAGAGACCCAGTACTTC. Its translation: CASSYAGGHQETQYF.

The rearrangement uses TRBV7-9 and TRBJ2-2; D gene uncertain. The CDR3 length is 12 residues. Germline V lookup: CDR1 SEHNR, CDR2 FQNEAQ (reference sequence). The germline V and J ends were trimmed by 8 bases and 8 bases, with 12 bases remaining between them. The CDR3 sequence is CASRGNWGELFF. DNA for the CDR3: TGTGCCAGCCGAGGCAATTGGGGGGAGCTGTTTTTT. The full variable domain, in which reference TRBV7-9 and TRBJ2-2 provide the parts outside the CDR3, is DTGVSQNPRHKITKRGQNVTFRCDPISEHNRLYWYRQTLGQGPEFLTYFQNEAQLEKSRLLSDRFSAERPKGSFSTLEIQRTEQGDSAMYLCASRGNWGELFFGEGSRLTVL.

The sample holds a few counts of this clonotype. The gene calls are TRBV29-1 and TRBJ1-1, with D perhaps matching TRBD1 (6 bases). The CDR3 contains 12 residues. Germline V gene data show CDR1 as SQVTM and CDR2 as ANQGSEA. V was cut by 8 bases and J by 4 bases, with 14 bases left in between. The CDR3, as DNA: TGCAGCCCGATGGGGGGGCTCACTGAAGCTTTCTTT. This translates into CSPMGGLTEAFF.

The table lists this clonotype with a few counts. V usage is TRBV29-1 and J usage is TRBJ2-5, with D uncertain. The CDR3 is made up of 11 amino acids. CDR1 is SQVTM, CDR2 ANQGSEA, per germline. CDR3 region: CSSVSQETQYF. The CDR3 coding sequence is TGCTCGTCGGTGAGTCAAGAGACCCAGTACTTC.

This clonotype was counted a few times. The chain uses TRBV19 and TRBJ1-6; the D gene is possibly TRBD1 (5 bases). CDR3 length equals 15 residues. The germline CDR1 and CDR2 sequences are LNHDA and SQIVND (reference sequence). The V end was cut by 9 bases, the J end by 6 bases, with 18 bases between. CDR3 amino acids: CASRGKGRTNSPLHF. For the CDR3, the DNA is TGTGCCAGCCGGGGGAAGGGACGGACTAATTCACCCCTCCACTTT.

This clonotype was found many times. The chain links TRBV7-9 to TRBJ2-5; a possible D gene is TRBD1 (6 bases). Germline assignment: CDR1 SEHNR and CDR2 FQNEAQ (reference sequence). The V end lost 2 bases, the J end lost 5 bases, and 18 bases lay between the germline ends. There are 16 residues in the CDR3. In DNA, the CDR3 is TGTGCCAGCAGCTTAACACCGGGACACCTTGGGGAGACCCAGTACTTC. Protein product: CASSLTPGHLGETQYF.

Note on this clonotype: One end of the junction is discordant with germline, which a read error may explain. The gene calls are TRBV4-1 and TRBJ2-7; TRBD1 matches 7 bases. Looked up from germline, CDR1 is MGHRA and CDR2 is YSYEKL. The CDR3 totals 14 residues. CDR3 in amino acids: CDSSQGQVAYEQYF. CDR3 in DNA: TGCGACAGCAGCCAAGGACAGGTAGCCTACGAGCAGTACTTC.

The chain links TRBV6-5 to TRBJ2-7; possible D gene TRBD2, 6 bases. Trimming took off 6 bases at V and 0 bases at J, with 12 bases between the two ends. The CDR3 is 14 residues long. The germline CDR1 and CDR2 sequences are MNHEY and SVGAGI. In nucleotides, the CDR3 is TGTGCCAGCAGGGCAGCGGGTAGCTCCTACGAGCAGTACGTC. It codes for CASRAAGSSYEQYV.

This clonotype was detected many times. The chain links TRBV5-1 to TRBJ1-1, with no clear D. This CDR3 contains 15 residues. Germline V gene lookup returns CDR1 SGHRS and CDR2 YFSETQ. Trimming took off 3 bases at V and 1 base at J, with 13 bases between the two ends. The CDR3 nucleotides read TGCGCCAGCAGCTCCACGGTTACGGGGAACACTGAAGCTTTCTTT. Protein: CASSSTVTGNTEAFF.